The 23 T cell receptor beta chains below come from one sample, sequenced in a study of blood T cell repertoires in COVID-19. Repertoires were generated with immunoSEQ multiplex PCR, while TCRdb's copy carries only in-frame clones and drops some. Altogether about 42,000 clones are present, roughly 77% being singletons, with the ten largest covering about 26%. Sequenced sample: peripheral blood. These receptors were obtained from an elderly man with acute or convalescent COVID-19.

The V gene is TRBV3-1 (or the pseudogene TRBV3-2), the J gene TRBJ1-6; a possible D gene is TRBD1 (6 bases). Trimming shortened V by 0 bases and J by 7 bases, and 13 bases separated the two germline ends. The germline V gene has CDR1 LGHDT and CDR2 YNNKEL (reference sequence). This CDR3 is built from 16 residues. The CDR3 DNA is TGTGCCAGCAGCCAAGAATCAGGGGATTTGAATTCACCCCTCCACTTT. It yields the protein CASSQESGDLNSPLHF.

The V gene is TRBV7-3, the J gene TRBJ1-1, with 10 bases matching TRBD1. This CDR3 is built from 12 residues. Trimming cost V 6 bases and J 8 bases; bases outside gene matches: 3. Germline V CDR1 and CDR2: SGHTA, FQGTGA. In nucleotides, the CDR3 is TGTGCCAGCAGTCCGGGACAGGGGGAAGCTTTCTTT. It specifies CASSPGQGEAFF.

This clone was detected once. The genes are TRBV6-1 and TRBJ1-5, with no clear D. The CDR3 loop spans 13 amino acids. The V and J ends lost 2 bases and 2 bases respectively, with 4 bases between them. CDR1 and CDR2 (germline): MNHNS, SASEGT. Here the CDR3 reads CASSEFGNQPQHF. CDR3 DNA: TGTGCCAGCAGTGAATTCGGCAATCAGCCCCAGCATTTT.

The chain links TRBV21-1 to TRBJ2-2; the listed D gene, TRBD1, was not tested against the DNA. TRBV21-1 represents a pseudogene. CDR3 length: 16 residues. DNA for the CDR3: TGTGCCAGCAGCAAAAGCGTCAGGGCGAACACCGGGGAGCTGTTTTTT. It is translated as CASSKSVRANTGELFF.

CDR3 residues: CATQGDRDTQYF. Here the CDR3 DNA reads TGTGCCACCCAAGGGGATCGGGATACGCAGTATTTT. The chain recombines TRBV19 with TRBJ2-3, with a possible D match to TRBD1 (5 bases). The germline V gene has CDR1 LNHDA and CDR2 SQIVND (reference sequence). V dropped 10 bases and J dropped 6 bases, with 14 bases sitting between them. The CDR3 covers 12 residues.

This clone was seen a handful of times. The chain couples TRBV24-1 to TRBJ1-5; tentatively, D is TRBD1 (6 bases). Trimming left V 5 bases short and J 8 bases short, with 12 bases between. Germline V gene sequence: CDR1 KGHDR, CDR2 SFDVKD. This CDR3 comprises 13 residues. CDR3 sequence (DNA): TGTGCCACCAGTGCGCAGGCAGGGGAGCCCCAGCATTTT. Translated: CATSAQAGEPQHF.

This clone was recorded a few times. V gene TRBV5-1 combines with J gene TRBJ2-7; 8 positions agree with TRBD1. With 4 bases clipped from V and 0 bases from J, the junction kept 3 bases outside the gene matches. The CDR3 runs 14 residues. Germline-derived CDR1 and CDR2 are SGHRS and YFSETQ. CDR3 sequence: CASSKGQVSYEQYF. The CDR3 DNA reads TGCGCCAGCAGCAAGGGACAGGTCTCCTACGAGCAGTACTTC.

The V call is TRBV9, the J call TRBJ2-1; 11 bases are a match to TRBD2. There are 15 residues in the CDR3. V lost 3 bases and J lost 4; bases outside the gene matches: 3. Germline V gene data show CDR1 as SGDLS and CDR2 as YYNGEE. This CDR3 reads CASSAGTSGYNEQFF. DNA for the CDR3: TGTGCCAGCAGCGCAGGGACTAGCGGTTACAATGAGCAGTTCTTC.

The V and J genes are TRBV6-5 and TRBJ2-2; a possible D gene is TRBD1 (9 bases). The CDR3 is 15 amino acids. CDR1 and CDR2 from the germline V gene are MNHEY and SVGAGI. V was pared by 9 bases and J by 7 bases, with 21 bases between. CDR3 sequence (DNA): TGTGCCAGTATAGCGGGACAGGGTCTGGGCGGGGAGCTGTTTTTT. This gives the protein CASIAGQGLGGELFF.

The CDR3 protein is CAISESSGSNEQFF. The CDR3 bases are TGTGCCATCAGTGAGTCGAGCGGGAGCAATGAGCAGTTCTTC. The chain is built from TRBV10-3 and TRBJ2-1; 8 positions match TRBD2. This CDR3 region has 14 residues. Germline assignment: CDR1 ENHRY and CDR2 SYGVKD. The junction had 1 base not matched to a gene; V was cut back by 0 bases and J by 6 bases.

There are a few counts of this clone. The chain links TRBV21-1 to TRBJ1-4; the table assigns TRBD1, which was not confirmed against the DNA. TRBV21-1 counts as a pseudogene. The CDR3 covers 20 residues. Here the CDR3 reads CASSEEQRMPDRDLVEKLFF. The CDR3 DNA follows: TGTGCCAGCAGCGAGGAGCAGCGCATGCCCGACAGGGACCTGGTTGAAAAACTGTTTTTT.

CDR3 nucleotides: TGTGCCAGAAGCTCACCGACAGGGTTGAACACTGAAGCTTTCTTT. This encodes CARSSPTGLNTEAFF. The chain uses TRBV7-5 and TRBJ1-1; the table gives TRBD1 as D, unverified against the DNA. TRBV7-5 is reported as a pseudogene. CDR3 length equals 15 residues.

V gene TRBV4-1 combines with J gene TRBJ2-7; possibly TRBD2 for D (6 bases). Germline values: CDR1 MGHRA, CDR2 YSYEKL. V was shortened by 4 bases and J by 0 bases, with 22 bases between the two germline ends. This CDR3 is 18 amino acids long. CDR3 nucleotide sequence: TGCGCCAGCAGCCCCGGACGGGGGACCGGGTCTACCTCCTACGAGCAGTACTTC. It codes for CASSPGRGTGSTSYEQYF.

The CDR3 nucleotides are TGTGCCAGCAGCCAAGGAGGGAGCTCCTACAATGAGCAGTTCTTC. Translation gives CASSQGGSSYNEQFF. The V call is TRBV28, the J call TRBJ2-1; a possible D gene is TRBD2 (6 bases). This CDR3 comprises 15 residues. Trimming stripped 6 bases from V and 0 bases from J, with 12 bases between. From germline, CDR1 is MDHEN and CDR2 SYDVKM.

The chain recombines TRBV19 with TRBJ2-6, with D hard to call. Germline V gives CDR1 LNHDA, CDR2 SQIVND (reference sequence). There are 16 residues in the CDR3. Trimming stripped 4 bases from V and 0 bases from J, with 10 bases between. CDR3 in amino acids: CASSRLLSSGANVLTF. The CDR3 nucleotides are TGTGCCAGTAGTAGACTTTTAAGCTCTGGGGCCAACGTCCTGACTTTC.

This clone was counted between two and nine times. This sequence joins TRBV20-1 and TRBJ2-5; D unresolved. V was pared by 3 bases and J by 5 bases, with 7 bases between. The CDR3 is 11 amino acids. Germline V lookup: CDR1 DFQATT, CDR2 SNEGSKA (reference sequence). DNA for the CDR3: TGCAGTGCTAGTCCTTTTGAGACCCAGTACTTC. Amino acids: CSASPFETQYF.

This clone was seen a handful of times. The CDR3 protein is CAWSHGVQHTEAFF. CDR3 nucleotides: TGTGCCTGGAGTCACGGAGTCCAGCACACTGAAGCTTTCTTT. The chain links TRBV30 to TRBJ1-1; no clear D. Trimming stripped 2 bases from V and 3 bases from J, with 13 bases between. The CDR3 consists of 14 residues. Germline-derived CDR1 and CDR2 are GTSNPN and SVGIG (reference sequence). Full variable domain (outside the CDR3, taken from reference TRBV30 and TRBJ1-1): SQTIHQWPATLVQPVGSPLSLECTVEGTSNPNLYWYRQAAGRGLQLLFYSVGIGQISSEVPQNLSASRPQDRQFILSSKKLLLSDSGFYLCAWSHGVQHTEAFFGQGTRLTVV.

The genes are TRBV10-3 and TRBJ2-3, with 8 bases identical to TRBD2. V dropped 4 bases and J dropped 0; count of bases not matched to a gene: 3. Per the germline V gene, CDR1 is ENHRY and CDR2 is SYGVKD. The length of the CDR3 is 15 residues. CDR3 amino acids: CAISGPSGSTDTQYF. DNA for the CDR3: TGTGCCATCAGTGGGCCTAGCGGGAGCACAGATACGCAGTATTTT.

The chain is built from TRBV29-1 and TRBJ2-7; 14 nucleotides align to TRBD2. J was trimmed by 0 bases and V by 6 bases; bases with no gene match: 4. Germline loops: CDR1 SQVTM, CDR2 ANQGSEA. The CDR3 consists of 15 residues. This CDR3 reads CSVKGTSGSSYEQYF. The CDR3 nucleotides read TGCAGCGTCAAAGGGACTAGCGGGAGCTCCTACGAGCAGTACTTC.

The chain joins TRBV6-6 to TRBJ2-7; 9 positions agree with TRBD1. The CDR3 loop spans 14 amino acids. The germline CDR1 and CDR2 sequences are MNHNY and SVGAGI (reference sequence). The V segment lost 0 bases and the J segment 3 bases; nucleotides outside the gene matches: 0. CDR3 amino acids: CASSYSGQGYEQYF. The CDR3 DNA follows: TGTGCCAGCAGTTACTCGGGACAGGGCTACGAGCAGTACTTC.

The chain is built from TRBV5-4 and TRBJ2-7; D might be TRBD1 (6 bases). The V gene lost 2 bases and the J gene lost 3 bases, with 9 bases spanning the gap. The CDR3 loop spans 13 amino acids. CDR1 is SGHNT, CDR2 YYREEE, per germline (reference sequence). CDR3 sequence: CASSFGGLYEQYF. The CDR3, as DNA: TGTGCCAGCAGCTTTGGGGGCCTCTACGAGCAGTACTTC.

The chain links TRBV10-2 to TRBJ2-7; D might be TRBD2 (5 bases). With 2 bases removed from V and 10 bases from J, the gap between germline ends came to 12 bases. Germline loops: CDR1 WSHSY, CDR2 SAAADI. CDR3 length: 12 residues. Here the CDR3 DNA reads TGCGCCAGCAGTGAGGGACTCAAAAGACAGTACTTC. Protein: CASSEGLKRQYF.

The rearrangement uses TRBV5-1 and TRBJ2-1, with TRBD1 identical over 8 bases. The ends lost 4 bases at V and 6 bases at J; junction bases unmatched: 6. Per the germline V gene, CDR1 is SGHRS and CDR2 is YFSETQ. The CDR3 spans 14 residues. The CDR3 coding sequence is TGCGCCAGCAGCCCGTGGACAGGGCGCAATGAGCAGTTCTTC. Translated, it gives CASSPWTGRNEQFF.